This entry features one T cell receptor (beta chain) sequence. Its target is not known. CD4+ T cells specific for antigen were expanded with viral peptide pools by the ViraFEST assay before sequencing. Cultured cells yielded isolated CD4+ T cells after 10 days. Convalescent patients had PCR-confirmed SARS-CoV-2 infection between March and December 2020. Data came from immunoSEQ multiplex PCR; TCRdb stores just in-frame clones and leaves some out. Of 35,000 to 45,000 clones in the sample, 73% were seen once. The entry originates in a study of vaccination effects on CD4 cells after COVID-19. Trimming took 4 bases from V and 2 from J; bases not matched to a gene: 9. Germline V gene sequence: CDR1 SGHRS, CDR2 YFSETQ. This CDR3 comprises 16 residues.

The sample in question was CD4+ T cells from PBMCs cultured with a peptide pool, obtained before COVID-19 vaccination. The receptor was isolated from a human donor who had a prior SARS-CoV-2 infection. The chain has TRBV5-1 and TRBJ2-7; 10 nucleotides agree with TRBD2. CDR3 DNA: TGCGCCAGCAGCCGTCAAACTAGCGGGGCTACCTACGAGCAGTACTTC. It codes for CASSRQTSGATYEQYF.